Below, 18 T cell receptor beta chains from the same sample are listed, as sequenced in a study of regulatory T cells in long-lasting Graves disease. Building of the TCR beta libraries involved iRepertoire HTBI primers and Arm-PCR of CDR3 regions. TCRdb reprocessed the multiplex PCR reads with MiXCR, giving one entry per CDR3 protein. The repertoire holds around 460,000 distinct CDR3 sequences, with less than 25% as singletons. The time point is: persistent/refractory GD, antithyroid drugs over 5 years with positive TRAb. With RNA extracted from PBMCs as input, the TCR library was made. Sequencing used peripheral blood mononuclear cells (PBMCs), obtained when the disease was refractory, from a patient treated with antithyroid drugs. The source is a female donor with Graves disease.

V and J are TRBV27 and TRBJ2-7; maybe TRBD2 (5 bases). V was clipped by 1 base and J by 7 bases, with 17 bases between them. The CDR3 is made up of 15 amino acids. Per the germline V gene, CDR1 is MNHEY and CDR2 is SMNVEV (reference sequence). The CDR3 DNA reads TGTGCCAGCAGTTTATTCGCGGGCCCCGGCCATGAGCAGTACTTC. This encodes CASSLFAGPGHEQYF.

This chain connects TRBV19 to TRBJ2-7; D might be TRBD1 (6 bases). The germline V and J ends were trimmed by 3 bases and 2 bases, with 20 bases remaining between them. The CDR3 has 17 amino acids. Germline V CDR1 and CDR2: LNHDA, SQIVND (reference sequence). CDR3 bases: TGTGCCAGTAGTATTTCGTGGGCGTTGGGGGCTCCCTACGAGCAGTACTTC. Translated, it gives CASSISWALGAPYEQYF.

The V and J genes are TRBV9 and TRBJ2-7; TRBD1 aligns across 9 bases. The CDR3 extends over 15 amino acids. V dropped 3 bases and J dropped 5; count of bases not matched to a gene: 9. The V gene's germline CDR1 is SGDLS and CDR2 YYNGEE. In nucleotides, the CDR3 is TGTGCCAGCAGCGCCGACGGGACAGGGTCCGACGAGCAGTACTTC. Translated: CASSADGTGSDEQYF.

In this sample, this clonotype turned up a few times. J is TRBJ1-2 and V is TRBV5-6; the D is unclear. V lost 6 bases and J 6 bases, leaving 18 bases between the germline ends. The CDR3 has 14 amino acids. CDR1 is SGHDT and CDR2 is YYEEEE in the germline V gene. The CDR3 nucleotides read TGTGCCAGCACCGTTGCGGGGAGGTTGGATGGCTACACCTTC. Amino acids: CASTVAGRLDGYTF. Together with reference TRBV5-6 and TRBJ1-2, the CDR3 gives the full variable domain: DAGVTQSPTHLIKTRGQQVTLRCSPKSGHDTVSWYQQALGQGPQFIFQYYEEEERQRGNFPDRFSGHQFPNYSSELNVNALLLGDSALYLCASTVAGRLDGYTFGSGTRLTVV.

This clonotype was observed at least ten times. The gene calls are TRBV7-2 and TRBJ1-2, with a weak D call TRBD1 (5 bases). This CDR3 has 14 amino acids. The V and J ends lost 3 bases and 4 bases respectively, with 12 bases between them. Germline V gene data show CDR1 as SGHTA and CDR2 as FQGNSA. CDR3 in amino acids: CASSLDGDSYGYTF. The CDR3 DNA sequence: TGTGCCAGCAGCTTGGACGGGGACTCCTATGGCTACACCTTC.

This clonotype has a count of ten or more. In nucleotides, the CDR3 is TGTGCCAGCAGCTTATGGACAGGGGTGTACGAGCAGTACTTC. Translating gives CASSLWTGVYEQYF. The chain couples TRBV11-2 to TRBJ2-7; 9 bases line up with TRBD1. Trimming removed 2 bases from V and 4 bases from J; junction bases left unmatched: 3. Per germline, CDR1 SGHAT and CDR2 FQNNGV. The CDR3 loop spans 14 amino acids.

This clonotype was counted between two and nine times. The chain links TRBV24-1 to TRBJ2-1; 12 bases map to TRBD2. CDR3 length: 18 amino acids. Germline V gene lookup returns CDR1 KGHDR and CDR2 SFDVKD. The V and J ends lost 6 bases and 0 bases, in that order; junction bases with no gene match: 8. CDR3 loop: CATSSLAGGVSSYNEQFF. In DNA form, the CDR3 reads TGTGCCACCAGTAGCCTAGCGGGAGGGGTTAGCTCCTACAATGAGCAGTTCTTC.

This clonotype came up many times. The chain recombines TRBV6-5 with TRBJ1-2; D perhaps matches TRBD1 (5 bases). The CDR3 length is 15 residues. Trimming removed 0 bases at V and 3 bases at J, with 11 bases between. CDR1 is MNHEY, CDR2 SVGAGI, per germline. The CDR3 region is CASSYSGDGDYGYTF. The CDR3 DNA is TGTGCCAGCAGTTACTCGGGGGATGGCGACTATGGCTACACCTTC.

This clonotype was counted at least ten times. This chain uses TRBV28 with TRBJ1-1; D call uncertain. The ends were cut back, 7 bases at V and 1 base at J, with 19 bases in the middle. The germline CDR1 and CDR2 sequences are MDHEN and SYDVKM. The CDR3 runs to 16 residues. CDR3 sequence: CASTLWGDGENTEAFF. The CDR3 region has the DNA TGTGCCAGCACCCTTTGGGGAGACGGGGAGAACACTGAAGCTTTCTTT. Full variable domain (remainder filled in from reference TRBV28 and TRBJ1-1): DVKVTQSSRYLVKRTGEKVFLECVQDMDHENMFWYRQDPGLGLRLIYFSYDVKMKEKGDIPEGYSVSREKKERFSLILESASTNQTSMYLCASTLWGDGENTEAFFGQGTRLTVV.

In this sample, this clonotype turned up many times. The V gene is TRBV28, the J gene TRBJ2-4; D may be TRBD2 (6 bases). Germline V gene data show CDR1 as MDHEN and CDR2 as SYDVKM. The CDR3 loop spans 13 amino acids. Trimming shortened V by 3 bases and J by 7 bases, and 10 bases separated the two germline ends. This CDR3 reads CASSLGGSNIQYF. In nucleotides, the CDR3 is TGTGCCAGCAGTTTGGGGGGAAGCAACATTCAGTACTTC.

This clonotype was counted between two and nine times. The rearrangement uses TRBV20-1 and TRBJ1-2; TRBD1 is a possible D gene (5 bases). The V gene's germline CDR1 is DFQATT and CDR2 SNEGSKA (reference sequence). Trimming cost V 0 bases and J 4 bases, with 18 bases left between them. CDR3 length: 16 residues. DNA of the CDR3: TGCAGTGCTAGAGATATTCAGGGAGCCCTCGCCTATGGCTACACCTTC. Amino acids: CSARDIQGALAYGYTF.

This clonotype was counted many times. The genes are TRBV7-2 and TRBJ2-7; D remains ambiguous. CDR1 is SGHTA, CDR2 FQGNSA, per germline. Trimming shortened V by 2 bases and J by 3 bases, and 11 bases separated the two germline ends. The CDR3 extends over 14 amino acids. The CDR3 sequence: CASSLRDTHYEQYF. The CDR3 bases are TGTGCCAGCAGCTTACGCGACACACACTACGAGCAGTACTTC.

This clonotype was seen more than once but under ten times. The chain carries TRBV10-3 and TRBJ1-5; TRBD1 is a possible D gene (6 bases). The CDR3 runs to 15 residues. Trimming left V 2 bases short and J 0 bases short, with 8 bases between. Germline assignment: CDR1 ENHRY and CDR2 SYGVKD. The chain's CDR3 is CAISEMTGSNQPQHF. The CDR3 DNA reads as TGTGCCATCAGTGAGATGACAGGTAGCAATCAGCCCCAGCATTTT.

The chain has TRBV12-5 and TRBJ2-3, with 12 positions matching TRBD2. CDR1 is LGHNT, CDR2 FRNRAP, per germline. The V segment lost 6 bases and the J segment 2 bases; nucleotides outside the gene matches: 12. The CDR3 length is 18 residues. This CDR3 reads CASGNRLAGAPVTDTQYF. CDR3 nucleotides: TGTGCTAGTGGAAACCGACTAGCGGGAGCACCCGTCACAGATACGCAGTATTTT. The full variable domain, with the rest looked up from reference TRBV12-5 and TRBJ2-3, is DARVTQTPRHKVTEMGQEVTMRCQPILGHNTVFWYRQTMMQGLELLAYFRNRAPLDDSGMPKDRFSAEMPDATLATLKIQPSEPRDSAVYFCASGNRLAGAPVTDTQYFGPGTRLTVL.

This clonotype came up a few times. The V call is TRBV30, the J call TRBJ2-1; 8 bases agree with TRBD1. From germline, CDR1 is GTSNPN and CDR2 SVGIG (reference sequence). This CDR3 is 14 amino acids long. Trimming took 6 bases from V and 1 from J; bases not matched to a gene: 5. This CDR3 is CACLTGVSYNEQFF. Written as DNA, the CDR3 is TGTGCCTGCCTGACAGGGGTTTCCTACAATGAGCAGTTCTTC.

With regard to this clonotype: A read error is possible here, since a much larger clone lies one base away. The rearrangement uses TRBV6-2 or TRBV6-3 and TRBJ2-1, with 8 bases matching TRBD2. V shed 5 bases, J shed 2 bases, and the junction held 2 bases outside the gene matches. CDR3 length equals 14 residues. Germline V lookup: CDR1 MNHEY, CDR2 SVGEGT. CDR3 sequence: CASSPLAAYNEQFF. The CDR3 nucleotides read TGTGCCAGCAGTCCACTAGCGGCCTACAATGAGCAGTTCTTC.

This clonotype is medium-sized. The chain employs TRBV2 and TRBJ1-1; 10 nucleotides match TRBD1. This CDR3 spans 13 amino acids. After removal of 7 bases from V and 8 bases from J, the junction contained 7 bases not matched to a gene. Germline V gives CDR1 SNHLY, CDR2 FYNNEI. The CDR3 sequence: CASMERDRGEAFF. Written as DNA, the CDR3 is TGTGCCAGCATGGAACGGGACAGGGGAGAAGCTTTCTTT.

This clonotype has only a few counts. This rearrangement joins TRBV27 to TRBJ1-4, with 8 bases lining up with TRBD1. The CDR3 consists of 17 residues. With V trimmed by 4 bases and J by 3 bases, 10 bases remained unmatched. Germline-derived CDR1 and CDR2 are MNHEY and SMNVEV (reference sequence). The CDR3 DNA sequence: TGTGCCAGCAGTTCCTCAAGGACAGGGCAGCCTAATGAAAAACTGTTTTTT. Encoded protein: CASSSSRTGQPNEKLFF.